These T cell receptor beta chains were read from a single sample in a study of blood T cells in healthy people across ages. Using its own MiXCR run on the 5' RACE reads, TCRdb lists one record per CDR3 protein. The table shows over 1,300,000 distinct CDR3 sequences, with around 59% occurring only once. The source material was blood. Every receptor here comes from a young man in good health. Both conserved end residues are part of each CDR3. A D gene is named only where the DNA matches it firmly. Part of the rows lack a size; the others show once, few, many or a class for expanded clones.

d_call | cdr3_length | j_call | v_call | clone_size | cdr3_nt | cdr3_aa
. | 15 | TRBJ2-4 | TRBV7-2 | . | TGTGCCAGCAGCCCAAGGAGGGAGAGTAGGGACATTCAGTACTTC | CASSPRRESRDIQYF
. | 15 | TRBJ2-7 | TRBV5-1 | . | TGCGCCAGCAGCTTGGAAGGCACGGACCCCTACGAGCAGTACTTC | CASSLEGTDPYEQYF
TRBD1 | 12 | TRBJ2-7 | TRBV29-1 | few | TGCAGCGTTGCCATAACAGGGGACGAGCAGTACTTC | CSVAITGDEQYF
. | 13 | TRBJ1-5 | TRBV20-1 | . | TGCAGTGCTAGAGGGCAGGGCAATCAGCCCCAGCATTTT | CSARGQGNQPQHF
. | 10 | TRBJ2-7 | TRBV2 | . | TGTGCCAGCAATAACCTTGAGCAGTACTTC | CASNNLEQYF
. | 16 | TRBJ2-3 | TRBV7-2 | . | TGTGCCAGCAGCTTAGTAGGGACCCGCGGCACAGATACGCAGTATTTT | CASSLVGTRGTDTQYF
. | 15 | TRBJ2-3 | TRBV6-5 | . | TGTGCCAGCAGTGCACAACCCTCTAGCACAGATACGCAGTATTTT | CASSAQPSSTDTQYF
. | 14 | TRBJ1-1 | TRBV6-4 | . | TGTGCCAGCAGAGGGTCAGGGGCGCACACTGAAGCTTTCTTT | CASRGSGAHTEAFF
. | 18 | TRBJ2-1 | TRBV7-7 | . | TGTGCTAGCAGCTTAGCTACCCCTACCGGGGAAACTTACAATGAGCAGTTCTTC | CASSLATPTGETYNEQFF
. | 11 | TRBJ2-1 | TRBV15 | . | TGTGCCACCAGCCGGGACTTTGACCAGTTCTTC | CATSRDFDQFF